This is a list of T cell receptor beta chains from one sample in a study of a mutant IDH1 vaccine in newly diagnosed glioma. Their recognized antigens are unknown. The table came from immunoSEQ multiplex PCR; TCRdb's copy has only in-frame clones and leaves some out. The sample consists of fewer than 85,000 clones, approximately 80% of them appearing once. This specimen was PBMCs, taken from a glioma patient whose treatment included an IDH1 peptide vaccine. Receptors originate from a man in his forties with glioma. The CDR3 runs from the conserved cysteine through the conserved F or W. The D gene is left open where the match is weak. Size tells how often a clone was seen (once, few, many) or the class of an expanded clone, and some rows leave it out.

cdr3_aa	cdr3_nt	v_call	clone_size	d_call	cdr3_length	j_call
CASSLGSRGGGYTF	TGTGCCAGCAGCTTAGGCTCAAGGGGTGGTGGCTACACCTTC	TRBV7-2	-	-	14	TRBJ1-2
CASKRFRVDYEQYF	TGTGCCAGCAAGAGATTCAGGGTCGACTACGAGCAGTACTTC	TRBV2	-	-	14	TRBJ2-7
CAWRPTRNEQYF	TGTGCCTGGCGACCTACTAGGAACGAGCAGTACTTC	TRBV30	-	-	12	TRBJ2-7
CASRSDTQYF	TGTGCCAGCAGATCAGATACGCAGTATTTT	TRBV2	once	-	10	TRBJ2-3
CASSQFDQGTQYF	TGTGCCAGCAGCCAGTTCGATCAAGGGACCCAGTACTTC	TRBV14	once	-	13	TRBJ2-5
CASSPGLAGYEQYF	TGTGCCAGCAGTCCGGGACTAGCGGGCTACGAGCAGTACTTC	TRBV9	-	TRBD2	14	TRBJ2-7
CASSLAGGWTGELFF	TGTGCCAGCAGCTTGGCAGGGGGTTGGACCGGGGAGCTGTTTTTT	TRBV5-6	-	TRBD1	15	TRBJ2-2
CASSLASAGGSYNEQFF	TGTGCCAGCAGCTTAGCATCAGCGGGAGGCTCCTACAATGAGCAGTTCTTC	TRBV7-9	-	TRBD2	17	TRBJ2-1
CASSPHRGRTSTDTQYF	TGTGCCAGCAGCCCCCACCGGGGGCGGACGAGCACAGATACGCAGTATTTT	TRBV14	-	-	17	TRBJ2-3
CASSRTGGETQYF	TGTGCCAGTAGCAGGACAGGGGGAGAGACCCAGTACTTC	TRBV19	-	TRBD1	13	TRBJ2-5
CASSFRTGNTEAFF	TGTGCCAGCAGTTTTCGGACAGGGAACACTGAAGCTTTCTTT	TRBV6-6	-	TRBD1	14	TRBJ1-1
CASSIVGGLWASTDTQYF	TGTGCCAGTAGTATAGTAGGGGGTTTGTGGGCTAGCACAGATACGCAGTATTTT	TRBV19	-	-	18	TRBJ2-3
CASSLAPDSPPYF	TGTGCCAGCAGCTTAGCGCCGGACTCACCACCGTACTTC	TRBV7-8	-	-	13	TRBJ2-7
CASSFGDRERFF	TGTGCCAGCAGCTTTGGGGACAGGGAGAGGTTCTTC	TRBV7-9	-	TRBD1	12	TRBJ2-1
CASSLGTGGLETQYF	TGTGCCAGCAGCTTAGGGACAGGGGGCCTGGAGACCCAGTACTTC	TRBV7-6	-	TRBD1	15	TRBJ2-5
CASSSGEGVYGYTF	TGTGCCAGCAGCTCCGGGGAGGGGGTATATGGCTACACCTTC	TRBV7-3	-	-	14	TRBJ1-2
CASSPGHPNYGYTF	TGTGCCAGCAGCCCGGGACATCCGAACTATGGCTACACCTTC	TRBV4-2	-	-	14	TRBJ1-2
CASRDRVKETQYF	TGTGCCAGCAGGGACAGGGTGAAAGAGACCCAGTACTTC	TRBV6-1	-	TRBD1	13	TRBJ2-5
CASSYYSGGGTDTQYF	TGTGCCAGCAGTTATTATAGCGGGGGGGGCACAGATACGCAGTATTTT	TRBV6-8	-	TRBD2	16	TRBJ2-3
CASSLAMFQGSGDTQYF	TGTGCCAGCAGCTTAGCGATGTTTCAGGGTTCGGGGGATACGCAGTATTTT	TRBV7-2	-	-	17	TRBJ2-3
CASSQDWNSPLHF	TGCGCCAGCAGCCAAGATTGGAATTCACCCCTCCACTTT	TRBV4-3	few	-	13	TRBJ1-6
CAWEGGRGNTIYF	TGTGCCTGGGAGGGGGGAAGAGGAAACACCATATATTTT	TRBV30	-	-	13	TRBJ1-3
CASSVEIRTGGAGELFF	TGTGCCAGCAGCGTAGAGATTAGGACAGGGGGCGCCGGGGAGCTGTTTTTT	TRBV9	-	TRBD1	17	TRBJ2-2
CASSSRDRSSYEQYF	TGTGCCAGCAGCAGCCGGGACAGGAGCTCCTACGAGCAGTACTTC	TRBV7-2	-	TRBD1	15	TRBJ2-7
CASSLRWGGGDEQYF	TGTGCCAGCAGCTTACGCTGGGGGGGTGGAGACGAGCAGTACTTC	TRBV7-2	once	TRBD2	15	TRBJ2-7
CASSQVFHNEQFF	TGCGCCAGCAGCCAAGTCTTTCACAATGAGCAGTTCTTC	TRBV4-1	-	-	13	TRBJ2-1
CASSPSLGRDEQFF	TGTGCCAGCAGCCCGAGTCTAGGGCGGGATGAGCAGTTCTTC	TRBV4-2	once	-	14	TRBJ2-1